Listed here are 9 T cell receptor beta chains from one sample, sequenced in a study of T cells in Graves' hyperthyroidism and ophthalmopathy. Using RNA transcripts as the source, TCR beta CDR3 regions were amplified. When the TCR CDR3 underwent first-round RT-PCR, the HTBI primer set was used. TCRdb re-called the multiplex PCR reads through MiXCR, storing one row per CDR3 protein. The sample has more than 500,000 distinct CDR3 sequences, about half seen once. Sequencing was carried out using peripheral blood or thyroid tissue (not recorded which). The receptors were sampled from an adult woman with Graves' disease, either hyperthyroidism or ophthalmopathy (not recorded which).

This sequence joins TRBV10-3 and TRBJ2-7; D gene ambiguous. CDR1 and CDR2 (germline): ENHRY, SYGVKD. This CDR3 is built from 11 residues. V gave up 8 bases and J gave up 3 bases, with 8 bases separating them. The CDR3 region is CAIGWGYEQYF. The CDR3 nucleotides read TGTGCCATCGGGTGGGGCTACGAGCAGTACTTC.

The chain has TRBV10-3 and TRBJ2-7; 13 nucleotides align to TRBD2. Germline V lookup: CDR1 ENHRY, CDR2 SYGVKD. V lost 2 bases and J lost 2; bases outside the gene matches: 0. This CDR3 comprises 15 residues. The CDR3: CAISEGTSGAYEQYF. In DNA, the CDR3 is TGTGCCATCAGTGAGGGGACTAGCGGGGCCTACGAGCAGTACTTC.

This rearrangement joins TRBV29-1 to TRBJ2-1; the match to TRBD2 covers 11 bases. In germline, CDR1 is SQVTM, CDR2 ANQGSEA. V dropped 4 bases and J dropped 4; count of bases not matched to a gene: 9. The CDR3 has 16 residues. DNA of the CDR3: TGCAGCGTTGCGGTTGAACTAGCGGGAGCTTACAATGAGCAGTTCTTC. This gives the protein CSVAVELAGAYNEQFF.

About this clonotype: The CDR3 does not end in the conserved phenylalanine or tryptophan, so this is likely a read error. The limits of the CDR3 on the DNA are not certain, so only TCRdb's listed CDR3 is given. The V call is TRBV7-8, the J call TRBJ1-3. CDR1 is SGHVS and CDR2 is FQNEAQ in the germline V gene. The CDR3 is made up of 8 amino acids, end residues included. Here the CDR3 reads CASSLASA.

Points on this clonotype: This may stem from a read error, because a much larger clone lies one nucleotide away. The chain joins TRBV10-3 to TRBJ2-7; D possibly matches TRBD1 or TRBD2 (6 bases each). The CDR3 length is 14 residues. The V end lost 5 bases, the J end lost 2 bases, and 13 bases lay between the germline ends. The germline CDR1 and CDR2 sequences are ENHRY and SYGVKD. The CDR3 DNA reads TGTGCCATCAGTTTACGGGGGCTCCCCTACGAGCAGTACTTC. This translates into CAISLRGLPYEQYF.

The chain has TRBV28 and TRBJ2-2; the match to TRBD2 covers 11 bases. Germline CDR1 MDHEN, CDR2 SYDVKM. V was clipped by 11 bases and J by 6 bases; unmatched bases: 14. This CDR3 is built from 16 residues. CDR3 region: CAPWGLAEEEPGELFF. The CDR3 DNA reads as TGTGCCCCCTGGGGACTAGCGGAGGAGGAACCCGGGGAGCTGTTTTTT. Full variable domain (missing parts from reference TRBV28 and TRBJ2-2): DVKVTQSSRYLVKRTGEKVFLECVQDMDHENMFWYRQDPGLGLRLIYFSYDVKMKEKGDIPEGYSVSREKKERFSLILESASTNQTSMYLCAPWGLAEEEPGELFFGEGSRLTVL.

The gene calls are TRBV7-9 and TRBJ1-2, with D maybe TRBD1 (5 bases). Germline V lookup: CDR1 SEHNR, CDR2 FQNEAQ (reference sequence). The CDR3 contains 15 residues. Trimming pared 6 bases from V and 2 bases from J, leaving 16 bases between. The chain's CDR3 is CASSGTGTDNYGYTF. The CDR3 DNA reads as TGTGCCAGCAGTGGTACCGGGACGGACAACTATGGCTACACCTTC.

The CDR3 DNA sequence: TGTGCCAGCAGGGCCGGACAAGGGGTAGGGGGCTACACCTTC. Amino acid sequence: CASRAGQGVGGYTF. This rearrangement joins TRBV2 to TRBJ1-2, with D maybe TRBD1 (5 bases). This CDR3 is built from 14 residues. V lost 6 bases and J lost 8, with 19 bases in between. The germline V gene encodes CDR1 SNHLY and CDR2 FYNNEI.

This clonotype appeared many times. The chain couples TRBV11-1 to TRBJ1-2; D not resolved. Germline-derived CDR1 and CDR2 are SGHAT and FQDESV (reference sequence). The CDR3 is made up of 13 amino acids. V was cut by 6 bases and J by 4 bases, with 12 bases left in between. CDR3 nucleotide sequence: TGTGCCAGCAGTGTCGACCGTTCCTATGGCTACACCTTC. This codes for CASSVDRSYGYTF.